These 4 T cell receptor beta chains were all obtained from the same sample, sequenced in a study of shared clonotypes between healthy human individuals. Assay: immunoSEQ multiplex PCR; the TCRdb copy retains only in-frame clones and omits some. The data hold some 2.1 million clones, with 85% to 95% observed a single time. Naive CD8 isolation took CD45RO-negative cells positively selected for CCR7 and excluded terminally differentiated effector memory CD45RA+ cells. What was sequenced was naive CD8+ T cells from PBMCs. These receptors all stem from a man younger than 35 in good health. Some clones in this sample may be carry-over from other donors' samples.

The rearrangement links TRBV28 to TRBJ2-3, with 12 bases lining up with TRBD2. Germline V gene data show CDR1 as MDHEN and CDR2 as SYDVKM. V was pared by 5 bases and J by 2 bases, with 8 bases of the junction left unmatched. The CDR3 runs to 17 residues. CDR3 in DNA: TGTGCCAGCAGTCGTTGGGCTAGCGGGAGGGCCACAGATACGCAGTATTTT. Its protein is CASSRWASGRATDTQYF. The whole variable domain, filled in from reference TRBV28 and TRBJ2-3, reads DVKVTQSSRYLVKRTGEKVFLECVQDMDHENMFWYRQDPGLGLRLIYFSYDVKMKEKGDIPEGYSVSREKKERFSLILESASTNQTSMYLCASSRWASGRATDTQYFGPGTRLTVL.

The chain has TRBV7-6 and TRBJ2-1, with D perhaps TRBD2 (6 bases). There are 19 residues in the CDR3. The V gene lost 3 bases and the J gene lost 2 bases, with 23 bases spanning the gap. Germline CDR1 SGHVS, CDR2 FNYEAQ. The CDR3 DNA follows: TGTGCCAGCAGCTTGGAGGTTGGGCTAGCGATTAGCACCTACAATGAGCAGTTCTTC. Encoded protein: CASSLEVGLAISTYNEQFF.

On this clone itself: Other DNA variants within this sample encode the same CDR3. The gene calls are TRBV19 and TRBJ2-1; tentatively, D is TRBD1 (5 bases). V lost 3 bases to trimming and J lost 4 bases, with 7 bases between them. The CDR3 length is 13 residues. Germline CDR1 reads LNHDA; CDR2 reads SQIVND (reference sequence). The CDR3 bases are TGTGCCAGTAGTATGACAGATTACAATGAGCAGTTCTTC. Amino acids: CASSMTDYNEQFF. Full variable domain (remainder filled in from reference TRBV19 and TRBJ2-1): DGGITQSPKYLFRKEGQNVTLSCEQNLNHDAMYWYRQDPGQGLRLIYYSQIVNDFQKGDIAEGYSVSREKKESFPLTVTSAQKNPTAFYLCASSMTDYNEQFFGPGTRLTVL.

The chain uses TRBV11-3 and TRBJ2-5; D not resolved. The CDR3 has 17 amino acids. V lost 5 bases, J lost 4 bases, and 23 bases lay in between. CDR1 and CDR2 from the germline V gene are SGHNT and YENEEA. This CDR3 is CASSPGRVGLVRETQYF. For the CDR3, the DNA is TGTGCCAGCAGCCCAGGTAGAGTTGGCCTTGTACGAGAGACCCAGTACTTC.